The 9 T cell receptor beta chains listed next were all sequenced from one sample in a study of cytomegalovirus exposure and HLA in healthy donors. The PCR made use of 60 Vbeta and 13 Jbeta primers. The data were produced by immunoSEQ multiplex PCR, yet TCRdb's version contains in-frame clones alone and is incomplete. Of 150,000 to 200,000 clones in the sample, just under 80% are singletons; the top ten hold approximately 2%. What was sequenced was PBMCs. The receptors here all came from a woman aged 25-40 years in good health and CMV-seronegative.

The chain has TRBV4-1 and TRBJ2-7, with 7 bases lining up with TRBD2. Germline V CDR1 and CDR2: MGHRA, YSYEKL. The CDR3 loop spans 15 amino acids. The J segment lost 5 bases and the V segment lost 0 bases, leaving 7 bases of the junction unmatched. The CDR3 protein is CASSQDGRAGDEQYF. The DNA of the CDR3 is TGCGCCAGCAGCCAAGATGGGCGGGCGGGGGACGAGCAGTACTTC.

The chain links TRBV28 to TRBJ2-1; tentative D call: TRBD2 (6 bases). This CDR3 has 18 amino acids. V lost 3 bases and J 0 bases, leaving 18 bases between the germline ends. Per the germline V gene, CDR1 is MDHEN and CDR2 is SYDVKM. CDR3 in amino acids: CASSLRPPGLSSYNEQFF. The CDR3 bases are TGTGCCAGCAGTTTGCGACCGCCGGGACTGAGCTCCTACAATGAGCAGTTCTTC.

This chain connects TRBV4-1 to TRBJ1-1; 7 bases match TRBD1. Germline V gene sequence: CDR1 MGHRA, CDR2 YSYEKL. The CDR3 covers 17 residues. Trimming at V came to 0 bases and at J to 1 base, leaving 8 bases not matched to a gene. Written as DNA, the CDR3 is TGCGCCAGCAGCCAAGATAAAAGGGGGCGGACGAACACTGAAGCTTTCTTT. It encodes CASSQDKRGRTNTEAFF.

The chain has TRBV6-6 and TRBJ1-1; 9 nucleotides line up with TRBD1. This CDR3 is 14 amino acids long. Germline V gene data show CDR1 as MNHNY and CDR2 as SVGAGI (reference sequence). The J segment lost 3 bases and the V segment lost 2 bases, leaving 1 base of the junction unmatched. CDR3: CASSYRTGDTEAFF. CDR3 bases: TGTGCCAGCAGTTACCGGACAGGGGACACTGAAGCTTTCTTT.

This clone appeared once. The chain couples TRBV9 to TRBJ2-7; perhaps TRBD1 as D (5 bases). The CDR3 runs to 16 residues. Deletions cut 0 bases from V and 2 bases from J, with 15 bases between. Per germline, CDR1 SGDLS and CDR2 YYNGEE. CDR3 in amino acids: CASSVAGAGRPYEQYF. The CDR3 DNA sequence: TGTGCCAGCAGCGTAGCTGGGGCAGGGCGACCCTACGAGCAGTACTTC.

The chain recombines TRBV7-2 with TRBJ1-5; D perhaps matches TRBD1 (5 bases). Germline loops: CDR1 SGHTA, CDR2 FQGNSA. This CDR3 comprises 13 residues. V was pared by 3 bases and J by 4 bases, with 7 bases between. CDR3 sequence: CASSFRVNQPQHF. CDR3 nucleotides: TGTGCCAGCAGCTTCAGGGTAAATCAGCCCCAGCATTTT.

The chain joins TRBV7-9 to TRBJ1-5; 9 positions match TRBD1. The trim removed 5 bases at V and 5 bases at J, leaving 7 bases unmatched. The CDR3 covers 15 residues. CDR1 is SEHNR, CDR2 FQNEAQ, per germline (reference sequence). The DNA for the CDR3 is TGTGCCAGCAGCCCAGCCGGGACAGGGCATCAGCCCCAGCATTTT. Translating it yields CASSPAGTGHQPQHF.

V and J are TRBV14 and TRBJ2-7; D gene ambiguous. Germline V gene sequence: CDR1 SGHDN, CDR2 FVKESK. The V and J ends lost 1 base and 3 bases respectively, with 10 bases between them. CDR3 length: 14 residues. The CDR3 sequence: CASSQAGESYEQYF. The CDR3 region has the DNA TGTGCCAGCAGCCAAGCCGGTGAGAGCTACGAGCAGTACTTC. Together with reference TRBV14 and TRBJ2-7, the CDR3 gives the full variable domain: EAGVTQFPSHSVIEKGQTVTLRCDPISGHDNLYWYRRVMGKEIKFLLHFVKESKQDESGMPNNRFLAERTGGTYSTLKVQPAELEDSGVYFCASSQAGESYEQYFGPGTRLTVT.

The chain couples TRBV10-1 to TRBJ2-7; 10 nucleotides line up with TRBD1. CDR3 length: 15 amino acids. Trimming at V came to 4 bases and at J to 6 bases, leaving 9 bases not matched to a gene. CDR1 WNHNN and CDR2 SYGVQD come from the germline V gene (reference sequence). CDR3 sequence (DNA): TGCGCCAGCAGTGGCGGGACAGGGGAGCTAGGCGAGCAGTACTTC. It is translated as CASSGGTGELGEQYF.